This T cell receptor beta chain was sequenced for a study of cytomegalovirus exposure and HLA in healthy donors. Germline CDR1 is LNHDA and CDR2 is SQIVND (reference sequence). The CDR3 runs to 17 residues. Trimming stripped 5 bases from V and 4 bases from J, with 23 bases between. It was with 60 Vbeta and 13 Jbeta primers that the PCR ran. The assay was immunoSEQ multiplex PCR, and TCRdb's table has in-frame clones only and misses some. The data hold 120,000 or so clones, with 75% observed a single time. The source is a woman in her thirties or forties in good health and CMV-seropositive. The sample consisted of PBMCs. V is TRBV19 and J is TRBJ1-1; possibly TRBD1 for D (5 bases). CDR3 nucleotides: TGTGCCAGTAGTCCGATGGGGGGGGGACTCCGAGGCACTGAAGCTTTCTTT. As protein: CASSPMGGGLRGTEAFF.